The 21 T cell receptor beta chains presented below share a single source sample, sequenced in a study of cytomegalovirus exposure and HLA in healthy donors. PCR employed 60 Vbeta and 13 Jbeta primers. Assay: immunoSEQ multiplex PCR; the TCRdb copy retains only in-frame clones and omits some. The table shows roughly 130,000 clones, with 50% to 75% occurring only once. The sequenced sample consisted of PBMCs. These TCRs come from a woman in her thirties or forties in good health and CMV-seropositive.

The chain is built from TRBV6-4 and TRBJ1-3; D remains unclear. Trimming pared 2 bases from V and 0 bases from J, leaving 5 bases between. CDR1 and CDR2 (germline): MRHNA, SNTAGT. The CDR3 contains 14 residues. The CDR3: CASSDEFSGNTIYF. In DNA, the CDR3 is TGTGCCAGCAGTGACGAGTTCTCTGGAAACACCATATATTTT.

The V gene is TRBV7-9, the J gene TRBJ1-1; 7 bases map to TRBD1. The CDR3 has 16 residues. Germline V gives CDR1 SEHNR, CDR2 FQNEAQ (reference sequence). V dropped 5 bases and J dropped 0; count of bases not matched to a gene: 9. Here the CDR3 DNA reads TGTGCCAGCAGCCCGTCATTGACAGGGCTGAACACTGAAGCTTTCTTT. It encodes CASSPSLTGLNTEAFF.

The chain recombines TRBV11-3 with TRBJ1-1; D might be TRBD1 (6 bases). The CDR3 totals 16 residues. The germline CDR1 and CDR2 sequences are SGHNT and YENEEA. V was cut by 5 bases and J by 3 bases, with 19 bases left in between. DNA of the CDR3: TGTGCCAGCAGCACTTATTCCGGACAGTGGGACACTGAAGCTTTCTTT. It codes for CASSTYSGQWDTEAFF.

The V call is TRBV10-3, the J call TRBJ2-5, with a weak D call TRBD2 (6 bases). Trimming shortened V by 4 bases and J by 2 bases, and 8 bases separated the two germline ends. CDR3 length: 13 residues. Germline V gene sequence: CDR1 ENHRY, CDR2 SYGVKD. The CDR3, as DNA: TGTGCCATCAGTGGTGGGGGGCAAGAGACCCAGTACTTC. The encoded protein is CAISGGGQETQYF.

V gene TRBV5-6 combines with J gene TRBJ1-2; unclear D gene. Germline values: CDR1 SGHDT, CDR2 YYEEEE. The CDR3 length is 12 residues. Trimming shortened V by 0 bases and J by 8 bases, and 8 bases separated the two germline ends. Here the CDR3 DNA reads TGTGCCAGCAGCTTGGGAGGGTGCGGCTACACCTTC. It is translated as CASSLGGCGYTF.

This sequence joins TRBV18 and TRBJ1-4; D remains ambiguous. Germline CDR1 and CDR2: KGHSH and LQKENI. The V end was cut by 1 base, the J end by 6 bases, with 6 bases between. The CDR3 loop spans 13 amino acids. CDR3 bases: TGTGCCAGCTCACCACTCCAGGATGAAAAACTGTTTTTT. Translating gives CASSPLQDEKLFF.

This rearrangement joins TRBV6-1 to TRBJ1-5; 7 nucleotides agree with TRBD1. This CDR3 has 14 amino acids. Unmatched junction bases numbered 4, after V lost 6 bases and J lost 2 bases. Germline CDR1 and CDR2: MNHNS and SASEGT. For the CDR3, the DNA is TGTGCCAGCAGAGGGGACAGTGGCAATCAGCCCCAGCATTTT. Translating it yields CASRGDSGNQPQHF.

The V and J genes are TRBV2 and TRBJ2-1; 9 positions agree with TRBD2. This CDR3 has 18 amino acids. The trim removed 8 bases at V and 7 bases at J, leaving 21 bases unmatched. Germline-derived CDR1 and CDR2 are SNHLY and FYNNEI. CDR3 nucleotide sequence: TGTGCCAGCTACGGGAGCGGGAGGAGCCCTCCCGGGGGAAATGAGCAGTTCTTC. It specifies CASYGSGRSPPGGNEQFF.

CDR3 bases: TGTGCCATCAGTGAAACAGGGGCGGCCAAAGAGACCCAGTACTTC. Encoded protein: CAISETGAAKETQYF. The chain joins TRBV10-3 to TRBJ2-5; TRBD1 agrees at 7 bases. V was clipped by 3 bases and J by 3 bases; unmatched bases: 7. This CDR3 has 15 amino acids. Germline values: CDR1 ENHRY, CDR2 SYGVKD.

The V call is TRBV5-8, the J call TRBJ2-5; 9 bases fit TRBD2. V trimming: 4 bases; J trimming: 2 bases; junction bases outside the gene matches: 6. The germline V gene encodes CDR1 SGHTS and CDR2 YDEGEE. The CDR3 spans 15 residues. The CDR3 sequence is CASSAGGPLQETQYF. For the CDR3, the DNA is TGTGCCAGCAGCGCGGGGGGGCCCTTACAAGAGACCCAGTACTTC. The variable domain in full, with the rest retrieved from reference TRBV5-8 and TRBJ2-5, is EAGVTQSPTHLIKTRGQQATLRCSPISGHTSVYWYQQALGLGLQFLLWYDEGEERNRGNFPPRFSGRQFPNYSSELNVNALELEDSALYLCASSAGGPLQETQYFGPGTRLLVL.

The chain has TRBV9 and TRBJ2-1; 10 nucleotides agree with TRBD2. There are 18 residues in the CDR3. The V gene end was trimmed by 0 bases and the J gene end by 0 bases; junction bases not matched to a gene: 6. Germline lookup yields CDR1 SGDLS and CDR2 YYNGEE. DNA of the CDR3: TGTGCCAGCAGCGTAGCCAGCGGGAGGGCCCACTCCTACAATGAGCAGTTCTTC. Translation gives CASSVASGRAHSYNEQFF.

The chain is built from TRBV7-3 and TRBJ1-5; 8 bases align to TRBD1. The ends lost 4 bases at V and 7 bases at J; junction bases unmatched: 9. CDR1 SGHTA and CDR2 FQGTGA come from the germline V gene. The CDR3 has 15 amino acids. In DNA form, the CDR3 reads TGTGCCAGCAGCTCGACCGGGACAGGAAGCCAGCCCCAGCATTTT. Translation: CASSSTGTGSQPQHF. Full variable domain (rest looked up from reference TRBV7-3 and TRBJ1-5): GAGVSQTPSNKVTEKGKYVELRCDPISGHTALYWYRQSLGQGPEFLIYFQGTGAADDSGLPNDRFFAVRPEGSVSTLKIQRTERGDSAVYLCASSSTGTGSQPQHFGDGTRLSIL.

This clone was seen more than once but under ten times. At one boundary the junction diverges from the germline segment, which might be a read error. The chain recombines TRBV7-9 with TRBJ1-2; 11 bases fit TRBD1. This CDR3 is built from 14 residues. Germline-derived CDR1 and CDR2 are SEHNR and FQNEAQ (reference sequence). In nucleotides, the CDR3 is TGTTCCAGCAGCTTCGGACAGGGGGCGGATGGCTACACCTTC. As protein: CSSSFGQGADGYTF.

Concerning this clone: One end of the junction is discordant with germline, which a read error may explain. This sequence joins TRBV29-1 and TRBJ1-2; possible D gene TRBD1, 6 bases. The CDR3 spans 12 residues. The germline V gene encodes CDR1 SQVTM and CDR2 ANQGSEA. This CDR3 is CSVELQGYGYPF. CDR3 bases: TGCAGCGTTGAATTACAGGGTTATGGCTACCCCTTC.

This chain uses TRBV19 with TRBJ2-3; 11 nucleotides agree with TRBD2. There are 18 residues in the CDR3. From germline, CDR1 is LNHDA and CDR2 SQIVND (reference sequence). With 3 bases clipped from V and 2 bases from J, the junction kept 10 bases outside the gene matches. The chain's CDR3 is CASSMGTSGLGITDTQYF. The CDR3 DNA reads as TGTGCCAGTAGTATGGGGACTAGCGGCTTAGGTATCACAGATACGCAGTATTTT. The entire variable domain, with the rest obtained from reference TRBV19 and TRBJ2-3, is as follows: DGGITQSPKYLFRKEGQNVTLSCEQNLNHDAMYWYRQDPGQGLRLIYYSQIVNDFQKGDIAEGYSVSREKKESFPLTVTSAQKNPTAFYLCASSMGTSGLGITDTQYFGPGTRLTVL.

This clone was counted a few times. The CDR3 coding sequence is TGTGCCAGCAGCTTAGGGCACAGGGGGTGGGATGGCTACACCTTC. Translated: CASSLGHRGWDGYTF. The J gene is TRBJ1-2, the V gene TRBV11-2; 8 bases line up with TRBD1. CDR3 size: 15 residues. The V gene end was trimmed by 1 base and the J gene end by 6 bases; junction bases not matched to a gene: 7. The germline V gene encodes CDR1 SGHAT and CDR2 FQNNGV.

Only a few counts were recorded for this clone. The chain joins TRBV6-5 to TRBJ2-7; D is uncertain. Per the germline V gene, CDR1 is MNHEY and CDR2 is SVGAGI. This CDR3 spans 13 amino acids. V lost 2 bases and J 8 bases, leaving 13 bases between the germline ends. CDR3 protein: CASSYGLGTQQYF. The CDR3 DNA reads as TGTGCCAGCAGTTACGGGCTGGGCACCCAGCAGTACTTC.

This clone was observed a few times. The chain employs TRBV30 and TRBJ2-1; 13 nucleotides line up with TRBD2. V shed 2 bases, J shed 8 bases, and the junction held 6 bases outside the gene matches. Germline lookup yields CDR1 GTSNPN and CDR2 SVGIG (reference sequence). The CDR3 consists of 15 residues. DNA for the CDR3: TGTGCCTGGAGTCTTACTAGCGGGGGGGCGGATGAGCAGTTCTTC. Translation: CAWSLTSGGADEQFF. Drawing the rest from reference TRBV30 and TRBJ2-1, the complete variable domain is SQTIHQWPATLVQPVGSPLSLECTVEGTSNPNLYWYRQAAGRGLQLLFYSVGIGQISSEVPQNLSASRPQDRQFILSSKKLLLSDSGFYLCAWSLTSGGADEQFFGPGTRLTVL.

The chain carries TRBV27 and TRBJ2-7; D perhaps matches TRBD2 (5 bases). The V gene's germline CDR1 is MNHEY and CDR2 SMNVEV (reference sequence). Between the trimmed V and J ends, which lost 5 bases and 0 bases, there was a span of 11 bases. The CDR3 length is 14 residues. The CDR3 bases are TGTGCCAGCAGTCCAGGACTGCTCTCCTACGAGCAGTACTTC. This encodes CASSPGLLSYEQYF.

This clone has just a few counts. The gene calls are TRBV2 and TRBJ1-5, with D perhaps matching TRBD1 (5 bases). CDR3 size: 13 residues. The germline V gene encodes CDR1 SNHLY and CDR2 FYNNEI. V lost 2 bases to trimming and J lost 11 bases, with 13 bases between them. This CDR3 is CASSETLRQTQHF. CDR3 DNA sequence: TGTGCCAGCAGTGAAACGCTTAGACAGACCCAGCATTTT.

The chain recombines TRBV14 with TRBJ2-5; D perhaps matches TRBD1 (6 bases). The CDR3 is 14 amino acids. The V gene's germline CDR1 is SGHDN and CDR2 FVKESK. V was trimmed by 3 bases and J by 5 bases, leaving 13 bases between them. CDR3 sequence (DNA): TGTGCCAGCAGCCATACAGGGAAGAGGGAGACCCAGTACTTC. Translating gives CASSHTGKRETQYF.